These 4 T cell receptor beta chains were sequenced from one sample in a study of shared clonotypes between healthy human individuals. Libraries were prepared by immunoSEQ multiplex PCR; TCRdb keeps only in-frame clonotypes and omits some of them. The sample shows millions of clones, approximately 94% of them seen only once. The sequenced sample was naive CD4+ T cells sorted from blood. Subset: CD45RA+ positively selected. The receptors derive from a man between 18 and 29 years old in good health.

The gene calls are TRBV27 and TRBJ1-2, with 7 bases lining up with TRBD1. V dropped 6 bases and J dropped 3; count of bases not matched to a gene: 7. The CDR3 loop spans 14 amino acids. CDR1 MNHEY and CDR2 SMNVEV come from the germline V gene (reference sequence). The CDR3 region has the DNA TGTGCCAGCAGGAGACAGGGAGGCGACTATGGCTACACCTTC. Translating gives CASRRQGGDYGYTF.

A word on this clone: Other DNA sequences within the sample encode an identical CDR3. The rearrangement joins TRBV6-6 to TRBJ1-1; tentative D call: TRBD1 (6 bases). CDR1 is MNHNY and CDR2 is SVGAGI in the germline V gene (reference sequence). CDR3 size: 12 residues. With 4 bases removed from V and 5 bases from J, the gap between germline ends came to 8 bases. The CDR3 sequence: CASSSRGTEAFF. DNA for the CDR3: TGTGCCAGCAGTTCTAGGGGGACTGAAGCTTTCTTT.

The chain uses TRBV5-6 and TRBJ1-2; D not certain. Trimming removed 1 base from V and 6 bases from J, with 13 bases in between. The CDR3 has 14 residues. Germline V lookup: CDR1 SGHDT, CDR2 YYEEEE. The CDR3 region is CASSLPGFEDGYTF. CDR3 sequence (DNA): TGTGCCAGCAGCTTGCCCGGGTTCGAGGATGGCTACACCTTC.

This chain joins TRBV4-3 and TRBJ2-7, with 13 bases aligning to TRBD2. CDR3 length equals 15 residues. The V gene's germline CDR1 is LGHNA and CDR2 YSLEER. V lost 8 bases to trimming and J lost 4 bases; unmatched junction nucleotides: 8. The CDR3 spells CASAAGLAGSYEQYF. The DNA for the CDR3 is TGCGCCAGCGCGGCGGGACTAGCGGGATCTTACGAGCAGTACTTC.